One sample yielded the 12 T cell receptor beta chains listed below, sequenced in a study of CD8 T cells in Susac syndrome. Random hexamers were used to reverse transcribe roughly 0.5 to 1 ug of RNA. TCRdb fed the immunoSEQ multiplex PCR reads into MiXCR, producing one record per CDR3 protein. The table includes hundreds of thousands of distinct CDR3 sequences, 95% detected once. The sequencing input was CD4+ T cells from PBMCs. These receptors were collected from a human donor with multiple sclerosis.

The chain is built from TRBV4-1 and TRBJ1-2, with 7 nucleotides matching TRBD1. Trimming took 2 bases from V and 1 from J; bases not matched to a gene: 4. Per germline, CDR1 MGHRA and CDR2 YSYEKL. The CDR3 loop spans 15 amino acids. The CDR3 protein is CASSQPGTVNYGYTF. The CDR3 bases are TGCGCCAGCAGCCAACCCGGGACAGTTAACTATGGCTACACCTTC.

This clonotype was picked up one time. The V gene is TRBV4-2, the J gene TRBJ2-1, with D possibly being TRBD2 (5 bases). Germline V CDR1 and CDR2: LGHNA, YNFKEQ. V was pared by 0 bases and J by 4 bases, with 10 bases between. The CDR3 is 15 amino acids. The DNA of the CDR3 is TGTGCCAGCAGCCAAGATTACGGGAAGTACAATGAGCAGTTCTTC. The encoded protein is CASSQDYGKYNEQFF.

This chain links TRBV23-1 with TRBJ2-7; no clear D. TRBV23-1 is identified as an open reading frame with a role that is uncertain. The germline V and J ends were trimmed by 2 bases and 4 bases, with 18 bases remaining between them. The CDR3 length is 16 residues. CDR3 DNA: TGCGCCAGCAGTCAAAGTCCAGAGAAAACTCGTTACGAGCAGTACTTC. Amino acids: CASSQSPEKTRYEQYF.

The J gene is TRBJ2-5, the V gene TRBV3-1; 8 bases are shared with TRBD2. CDR1 LGHDT and CDR2 YNNKEL come from the germline V gene (reference sequence). The junction had 9 bases not matched to a gene; V was cut back by 6 bases and J by 9 bases. The CDR3 totals 13 residues. The CDR3 loop is CASRTRGASAQYF. As DNA, the CDR3 is TGTGCCAGCAGGACGCGGGGGGCGTCGGCCCAGTACTTC.

This sequence joins TRBV23-1 and TRBJ2-1; TRBD1 or TRBD2 may be the D gene (6 bases each). TRBV23-1 is classed as an ORF, of uncertain function. The CDR3 totals 18 residues. V was pared by 0 bases and J by 4 bases, with 19 bases between. DNA of the CDR3: TGCGCCAGCAGTCAATCAGGCGGCGGGACATCCTCATACAATGAGCAGTTCTTC. The encoded protein is CASSQSGGGTSSYNEQFF.

The chain carries TRBV30 and TRBJ2-1, with D possibly matching TRBD1 (6 bases). Germline CDR1 reads GTSNPN; CDR2 reads SVGIG (reference sequence). The CDR3 has 14 residues. The V and J ends lost 2 bases and 8 bases respectively, with 16 bases between them. CDR3 nucleotides: TGTGCCTGGAGTTCGCTGGGGGCGAGCTATGAGCAGTTCTTC. Translating it yields CAWSSLGASYEQFF.

CDR3: CASSQPLTGGNGYTF. The CDR3 coding sequence is TGTGCCAGCAGCCAGCCCCTGACAGGGGGCAATGGCTACACCTTC. This chain joins TRBV3-1 and TRBJ1-2, with 10 bases lining up with TRBD1. Germline V gene sequence: CDR1 LGHDT, CDR2 YNNKEL (reference sequence). Trimming removed 3 bases from V and 6 bases from J; junction bases left unmatched: 7. The CDR3 runs to 15 residues.

V usage is TRBV15 and J usage is TRBJ2-3, with 7 positions matching TRBD1. This CDR3 is built from 15 residues. Germline lookup yields CDR1 LNHNV and CDR2 YYDKDF (reference sequence). The V and J ends lost 5 bases and 1 base, in that order; junction bases with no gene match: 6. CDR3 sequence: CATSSRDRGTDTQYF. CDR3 nucleotides: TGTGCCACCAGCTCCCGGGACAGAGGCACAGATACGCAGTATTTT.

The CDR3 loop reads CSARTGGRVETQYF. In DNA, the CDR3 is TGCAGTGCTCGGACGGGAGGCAGGGTAGAGACCCAGTACTTC. V and J are TRBV20-1 and TRBJ2-5; TRBD2 matches at 7 bases. V trimming: 5 bases; J trimming: 4 bases; junction bases outside the gene matches: 10. Germline values: CDR1 DFQATT, CDR2 SNEGSKA (reference sequence). The CDR3 spans 14 residues.

The chain links TRBV20-1 to TRBJ2-7, with D unclear. V lost 8 bases and J lost 5, with 13 bases in between. This CDR3 region has 11 residues. CDR1 DFQATT and CDR2 SNEGSKA come from the germline V gene (reference sequence). CDR3 bases: TGCAGTTGGGCAGGTGGGGACGAGCAGTACTTC. Its protein product is CSWAGGDEQYF.

The chain uses TRBV2 and TRBJ2-2; 9 bases align to TRBD2. The CDR3 length is 16 residues. CDR1 and CDR2 from the germline V gene are SNHLY and FYNNEI. The trim removed 4 bases at V and 8 bases at J, leaving 11 bases unmatched. CDR3 nucleotide sequence: TGTGCCAGCAGTGCGCTAGCGGGACTTAGAGGGGGGGAGCTGTTTTTT. Protein sequence: CASSALAGLRGGELFF. The whole variable domain, filled in from reference TRBV2 and TRBJ2-2, reads EPEVTQTPSHQVTQMGQEVILRCVPISNHLYFYWYRQILGQKVEFLVSFYNNEISEKSEIFDDQFSVERPDGSNFTLKIRSTKLEDSAMYFCASSALAGLRGGELFFGEGSRLTVL.

This clonotype was seen just once. The genes are TRBV19 and TRBJ1-5; D gene ambiguous. CDR1 and CDR2 (germline): LNHDA, SQIVND (reference sequence). V was clipped by 7 bases and J by 0 bases, with 19 bases between them. The CDR3 has 17 amino acids. The CDR3 protein is CASTPKVTLYSNQPQHF. CDR3 DNA: TGTGCCAGTACACCCAAGGTCACCCTCTATAGCAATCAGCCCCAGCATTTT.